These 12 T cell receptor beta chains originate from one sample sequenced in a study of blood T cells in healthy people across ages. A sample-barcoded 5' primer and a J-beta primer mix were used in a second PCR of about 7 to 11 cycles. Each CDR3 protein gets one entry after TCRdb re-called the 5' RACE reads with MiXCR. The sample yields hundreds of thousands of distinct CDR3 sequences, 45% to 50% seen once. Sequencing input: blood. All receptors come from a woman aged 55-69 years in good health.

The chain employs TRBV10-3 and TRBJ2-5, with 8 positions matching TRBD2. This CDR3 has 14 residues. Germline lookup yields CDR1 ENHRY and CDR2 SYGVKD. With 6 bases clipped from V and 2 bases from J, the junction kept 5 bases outside the gene matches. The CDR3 DNA reads as TGTGCCATCAGGTCAGCGGGGGATCAAGAGACCCAGTACTTC. The encoded protein is CAIRSAGDQETQYF.

V gene TRBV6-5 combines with J gene TRBJ2-3; 11 bases map to TRBD2. Germline CDR1 reads MNHEY; CDR2 reads SVGAGI. CDR3 length: 15 amino acids. Germline trimming cut 6 bases from V and 4 bases from J; bases unmatched to any gene: 6. The CDR3 DNA is TGTGCCAGCAGCATAGCGGGAGGGCCCCCAGATACGCAGTATTTT. Amino acid sequence: CASSIAGGPPDTQYF.

This rearrangement joins TRBV5-5 to TRBJ1-5; possibly TRBD1 for D (6 bases). Germline-derived CDR1 and CDR2 are SGHKS and YYEKEE (reference sequence). Trimming cost V 1 base and J 4 bases, with 15 bases left between them. The CDR3 runs 16 residues. The CDR3 DNA sequence: TGTGCCAGCAGCTTGATGACAGGAGTTGGGAATCAGCCCCAGCATTTT. It translates to CASSLMTGVGNQPQHF.

The chain combines TRBV27 with TRBJ2-1, with a weak D call TRBD1 (6 bases). The CDR3 is 14 residues long. Looked up from germline, CDR1 is MNHEY and CDR2 is SMNVEV (reference sequence). The germline V and J ends were trimmed by 11 bases and 11 bases, with 25 bases remaining between them. CDR3 amino acids: CAGRQVNRRGKQFF. CDR3 nucleotide sequence: TGTGCCGGTAGACAGGTCAATCGAAGGGGAAAGCAGTTCTTC.

The chain couples TRBV12-3 or TRBV12-4 to TRBJ2-1; 7 bases match TRBD2. CDR3 length: 14 amino acids. With 2 bases clipped from V and 6 bases from J, the junction kept 4 bases outside the gene matches. CDR3 residues: CASSLREDGNEQFF. In DNA form, the CDR3 reads TGTGCCAGCAGTTTACGGGAGGATGGCAATGAGCAGTTCTTC.

V usage is TRBV7-9 and J usage is TRBJ1-1, with 7 bases matching TRBD1. Unmatched junction bases numbered 8, after V lost 5 bases and J lost 5 bases. CDR3 length: 14 residues. Germline lookup yields CDR1 SEHNR and CDR2 FQNEAQ (reference sequence). The CDR3 protein is CASSRQGSFTEAFF. The CDR3 nucleotides are TGTGCCAGCAGCAGACAGGGAAGTTTTACTGAAGCTTTCTTT.

The rearrangement uses TRBV5-8 and TRBJ1-2; maybe TRBD1 (5 bases). CDR1 is SGHTS, CDR2 YDEGEE, per germline. This CDR3 has 15 residues. Deletions cut 2 bases from V and 2 bases from J, with 13 bases between. The CDR3: CASSFNGGTNYGYTF. CDR3 bases: TGTGCCAGCAGCTTTAATGGGGGGACGAACTATGGCTACACCTTC.

The chain carries TRBV7-3 and TRBJ2-3; 7 nucleotides agree with TRBD1. The CDR3 is made up of 16 amino acids. J lost 4 bases, V lost 1 base, and 8 bases had no gene match. CDR1 and CDR2 (germline): SGHTA, FQGTGA. For the CDR3, the DNA is TGTGCCAGCAGCTTAATGGGCAGGGGGAACTCAGATACGCAGTATTTT. Its translation: CASSLMGRGNSDTQYF.

This clonotype has a handful of counts. J is TRBJ2-4 and V is TRBV27; TRBD2 aligns across 8 bases. The J call may be mistaken, given a closer DNA end match to TRBJ2-7. Per germline, CDR1 MNHEY and CDR2 SMNVEV (reference sequence). The CDR3 runs to 14 residues. The CDR3 nucleotides are TGTGCCAGCACCAAGCGGGAGAGTCCCTACGAGCAGTACTTC. Encoded protein: CASTKRESPYEQYF.

This clonotype was picked up one time. The CDR3: CASSTKSGDYEQYF. The DNA of the CDR3 is TGTGCCAGCTCTACCAAAAGCGGAGATTACGAGCAGTACTTC. This chain uses TRBV18 with TRBJ2-7; the D gene is possibly TRBD2 (5 bases). This CDR3 is built from 14 residues. The V end lost 6 bases, the J end lost 4 bases, and 16 bases lay between the germline ends. The germline V gene encodes CDR1 KGHSH and CDR2 LQKENI.

V is TRBV5-1 and J is TRBJ2-1, with D possibly being TRBD2 (6 bases). The length of the CDR3 is 17 residues. From germline, CDR1 is SGHRS and CDR2 YFSETQ. V lost 0 bases and J 1 base, leaving 14 bases between the germline ends. CDR3: CASSLGGGAWSYNEQFF. Written as DNA, the CDR3 is TGCGCCAGCAGCTTGGGCGGCGGGGCTTGGTCCTACAATGAGCAGTTCTTC. Looking up the rest from reference TRBV5-1 and TRBJ2-1 gives the full variable domain: KAGVTQTPRYLIKTRGQQVTLSCSPISGHRSVSWYQQTPGQGLQFLFEYFSETQRNKGNFPGRFSGRQFSNSRSEMNVSTLELGDSALYLCASSLGGGAWSYNEQFFGPGTRLTVL.

This chain joins TRBV2 and TRBJ2-1; D call uncertain. Germline V gene data show CDR1 as SNHLY and CDR2 as FYNNEI. The CDR3 runs 16 residues. Between the trimmed V and J ends, which lost 6 bases and 5 bases, there was a span of 20 bases. As DNA, the CDR3 is TGTGCCAGCAGGGTTGGTAGCCGACCTGTGCACAATGAGCAGTTCTTC. Translation: CASRVGSRPVHNEQFF. Using reference TRBV2 and TRBJ2-1 for the parts outside the CDR3, the full variable domain is EPEVTQTPSHQVTQMGQEVILRCVPISNHLYFYWYRQILGQKVEFLVSFYNNEISEKSEIFDDQFSVERPDGSNFTLKIRSTKLEDSAMYFCASRVGSRPVHNEQFFGPGTRLTVL.